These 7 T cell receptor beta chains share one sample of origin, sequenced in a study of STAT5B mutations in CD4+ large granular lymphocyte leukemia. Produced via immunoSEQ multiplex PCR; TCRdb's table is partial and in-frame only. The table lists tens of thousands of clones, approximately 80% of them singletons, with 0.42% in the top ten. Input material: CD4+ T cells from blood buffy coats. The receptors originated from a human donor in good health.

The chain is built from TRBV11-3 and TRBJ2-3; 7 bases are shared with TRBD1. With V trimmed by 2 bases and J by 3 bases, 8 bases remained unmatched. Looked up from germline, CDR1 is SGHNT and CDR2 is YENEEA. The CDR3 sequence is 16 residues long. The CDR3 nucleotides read TGTGCCAGCAGCTTATGGTCCGGGACAGTGACAGATACGCAGTATTTT. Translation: CASSLWSGTVTDTQYF.

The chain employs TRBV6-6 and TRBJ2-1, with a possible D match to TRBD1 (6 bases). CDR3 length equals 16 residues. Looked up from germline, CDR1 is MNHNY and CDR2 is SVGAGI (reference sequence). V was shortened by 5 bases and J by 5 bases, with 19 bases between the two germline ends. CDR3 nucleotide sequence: TGTGCCAGCAGTGGAACAGGGTATCAAGCGAACAATGAGCAGTTCTTC. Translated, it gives CASSGTGYQANNEQFF.

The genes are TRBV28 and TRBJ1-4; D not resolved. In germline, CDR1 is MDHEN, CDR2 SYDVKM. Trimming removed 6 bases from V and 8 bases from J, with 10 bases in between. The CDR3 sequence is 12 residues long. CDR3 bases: TGTGCCAGCAGCCGCCGGAGGGAAAAACTGTTTTTT. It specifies CASSRRREKLFF.

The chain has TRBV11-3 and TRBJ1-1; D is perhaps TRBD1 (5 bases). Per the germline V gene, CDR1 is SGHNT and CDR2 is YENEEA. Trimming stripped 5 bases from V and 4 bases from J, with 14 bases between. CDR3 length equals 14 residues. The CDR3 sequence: CASSVAGGGTEAFF. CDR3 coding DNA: TGTGCCAGCAGCGTAGCCGGGGGGGGCACTGAAGCTTTCTTT.

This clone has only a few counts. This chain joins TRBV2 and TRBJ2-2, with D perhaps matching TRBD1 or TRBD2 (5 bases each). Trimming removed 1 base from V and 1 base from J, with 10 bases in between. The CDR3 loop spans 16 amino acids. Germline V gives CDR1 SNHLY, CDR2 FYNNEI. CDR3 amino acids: CASSEGGPQNTGELFF. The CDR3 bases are TGTGCCAGCAGTGAAGGGGGACCGCAGAACACCGGGGAGCTGTTTTTT.

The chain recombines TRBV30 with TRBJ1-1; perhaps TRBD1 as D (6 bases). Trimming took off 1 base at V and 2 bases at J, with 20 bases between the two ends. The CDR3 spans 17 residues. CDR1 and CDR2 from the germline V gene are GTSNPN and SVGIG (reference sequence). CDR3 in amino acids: CAWSASSPMGANTEAFF. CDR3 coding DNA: TGTGCCTGGAGTGCCTCCTCACCCATGGGGGCAAACACTGAAGCTTTCTTT.

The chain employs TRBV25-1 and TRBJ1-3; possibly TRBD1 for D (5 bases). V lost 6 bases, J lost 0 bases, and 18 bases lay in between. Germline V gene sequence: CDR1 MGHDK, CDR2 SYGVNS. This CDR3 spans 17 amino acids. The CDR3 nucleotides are TGTGCCAGCAGGACGGCTGGTCGGGGACCCTCTGGAAACACCATATATTTT. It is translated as CASRTAGRGPSGNTIYF.